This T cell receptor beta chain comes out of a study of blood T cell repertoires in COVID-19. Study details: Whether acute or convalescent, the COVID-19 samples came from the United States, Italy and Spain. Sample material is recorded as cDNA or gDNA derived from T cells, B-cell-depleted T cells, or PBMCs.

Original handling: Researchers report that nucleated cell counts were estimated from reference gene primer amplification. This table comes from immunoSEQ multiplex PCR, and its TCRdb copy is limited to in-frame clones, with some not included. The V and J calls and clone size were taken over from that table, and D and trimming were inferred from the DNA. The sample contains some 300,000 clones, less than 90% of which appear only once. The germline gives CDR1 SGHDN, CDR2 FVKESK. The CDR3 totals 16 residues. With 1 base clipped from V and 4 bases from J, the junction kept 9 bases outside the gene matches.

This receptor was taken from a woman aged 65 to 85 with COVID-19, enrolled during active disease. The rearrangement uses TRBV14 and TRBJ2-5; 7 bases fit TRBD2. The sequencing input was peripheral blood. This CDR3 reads CASSQAGGGEGETQYF. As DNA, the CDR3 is TGTGCCAGCAGCCAAGCAGGTGGGGGGGAGGGAGAGACCCAGTACTTC.